The clone carrying this TCR beta chain was observed many times. Its matching antigen is unknown. This specimen belongs to a study of T cell repertoires in cytomegalovirus infection. Study overall: Public TCR beta signatures indicated both CMV infection and matching HLA type.

CDR1 is MDHEN, CDR2 SYDVKM, per germline. Trimming took 7 bases from V and 4 from J, leaving 11 bases between them. The CDR3 runs 13 residues. Broader study findings: In two of eight donors, the top clonotype was HLA-C-restricted CMV-specific.

In TCRdb, the reads were re-called with MiXCR into one record per CDR3 protein. The sample yields 900,000 to 950,000 distinct CDR3 sequences, 31% seen once. The specimen was cultured CD8+ T cells from PBMCs, collected from culture after CMV antigen stimulation. This sequence was found in a human donor in good health (CMV status not recorded). Some clones in this sample may be carry-over from other donors' samples. The chain joins TRBV28 to TRBJ2-1; no clear D. The CDR3 sequence: CASTLQSYNEQFF. The CDR3 DNA reads as TGTGCCAGCACCCTACAGAGTTACAATGAGCAGTTCTTC.